Listed here are 17 T cell receptor beta chains from one sample, sequenced in a study of shared clonotypes between healthy human individuals. Naive-designated CD8 cells lacked CD45RO, were positively enriched for CCR7, and omitted terminally differentiated effector memory CD45RA+ cells. Measured with immunoSEQ multiplex PCR; TCRdb has only the in-frame clones, and not every one. The sample lists 1.5 million to 2.5 million clones; about 95% were seen once. The specimen sequenced was naive CD8+ T cells sorted from blood. The receptors come from a young man in good health.

The chain couples TRBV4-1 to TRBJ2-1, with D unresolved. Germline CDR1 reads MGHRA; CDR2 reads YSYEKL. V lost 0 bases to trimming and J lost 10 bases, with 13 bases between them. This CDR3 is built from 14 residues. This chain's CDR3 is CASSQDELFLEQFF. For the CDR3, the DNA is TGCGCCAGCAGCCAAGATGAACTTTTCCTGGAGCAGTTCTTC.

The chain carries TRBV7-9 and TRBJ1-4; D unresolved. The CDR3 length is 14 residues. Per the germline V gene, CDR1 is SEHNR and CDR2 is FQNEAQ (reference sequence). The V gene lost 6 bases and the J gene lost 0 bases, with 8 bases spanning the gap. CDR3 bases: TGTGCCAGCAGGTCTCATGCAACTAATGAAAAACTGTTTTTT. Translation gives CASRSHATNEKLFF.

On this clone: Different DNA sequences within this sample yield the same CDR3. This chain connects TRBV6-5 to TRBJ2-2; D might be TRBD1 or TRBD2, each matching 5 bases. V was clipped by 2 bases and J by 6 bases, with 7 bases between them. CDR1 is MNHEY, CDR2 SVGAGI, per germline. This CDR3 spans 13 amino acids. The CDR3 nucleotides are TGTGCCAGCAGTTACGGGACGTCCGGGGAGCTGTTTTTT. It translates to CASSYGTSGELFF.

The chain uses TRBV7-9 and TRBJ2-5, with TRBD1 identical over 11 bases. With V trimmed by 5 bases and J by 4 bases, 12 bases remained unmatched. CDR3 length: 17 residues. Germline V gives CDR1 SEHNR, CDR2 FQNEAQ (reference sequence). CDR3 nucleotides: TGTGCCAGCAGCCCCGGACAGGGGGCTCTCCGTGGAGAGACCCAGTACTTC. Encoded protein: CASSPGQGALRGETQYF.

The CDR3 loop is CSVEHVTDYGYTF. The DNA of the CDR3 is TGCAGCGTTGAACATGTGACAGACTATGGCTACACCTTC. V is TRBV29-1 and J is TRBJ1-2; a possible D gene is TRBD1 (5 bases). This CDR3 is 13 amino acids long. V lost 2 bases and J 3 bases, leaving 10 bases between the germline ends. Germline values: CDR1 SQVTM, CDR2 ANQGSEA.

V usage is TRBV2 and J usage is TRBJ2-4, with D possibly matching TRBD1 (5 bases). Trimming took 4 bases from V and 0 from J, leaving 7 bases between them. Germline lookup yields CDR1 SNHLY and CDR2 FYNNEI. The CDR3 totals 14 residues. The CDR3 is CASSVTEAKNIQYF. Written as DNA, the CDR3 is TGTGCCAGCAGTGTGACAGAAGCCAAAAACATTCAGTACTTC.

The chain combines TRBV28 with TRBJ1-4; D is unresolved. Germline assignment: CDR1 MDHEN and CDR2 SYDVKM. CDR3 length: 14 amino acids. The V end was cut by 3 bases, the J end by 0 bases, with 5 bases between. CDR3 coding DNA: TGTGCCAGCAGTTTTTTTGCAACTAATGAAAAACTGTTTTTT. It specifies CASSFFATNEKLFF.

The chain employs TRBV5-6 and TRBJ2-7, with TRBD1 as a possible D gene (5 bases). This CDR3 contains 14 residues. Germline V gene sequence: CDR1 SGHDT, CDR2 YYEEEE. V lost 0 bases and J 1 base, leaving 8 bases between the germline ends. The CDR3 loop reads CASSLEGYSYEQYF. In nucleotides, the CDR3 is TGTGCCAGCAGCTTGGAGGGGTATTCCTACGAGCAGTACTTC.

This sequence joins TRBV14 and TRBJ2-1; D is perhaps TRBD1 or TRBD2 (6 bases each). Per the germline V gene, CDR1 is SGHDN and CDR2 is FVKESK. Trimming shortened V by 4 bases and J by 4 bases, and 8 bases separated the two germline ends. This CDR3 is 13 amino acids long. CDR3 sequence reads: CASSLGGYNEQFF. The CDR3 region has the DNA TGTGCCAGCAGCCTAGGGGGGTACAATGAGCAGTTCTTC.

The chain is built from TRBV6-5 and TRBJ2-7; the match to TRBD1 covers 9 bases. Germline V CDR1 and CDR2: MNHEY, SVGAGI. V trimming: 4 bases; J trimming: 5 bases; junction bases outside the gene matches: 9. The CDR3 is 15 amino acids. The CDR3 spells CASSFPGQGIHEQYF. The CDR3 DNA is TGTGCCAGCAGTTTCCCGGGACAGGGAATCCACGAGCAGTACTTC.

V usage is TRBV9 and J usage is TRBJ2-3; 8 nucleotides line up with TRBD1. V lost 0 bases and J lost 6; bases outside the gene matches: 6. This CDR3 has 15 residues. CDR1 and CDR2 (germline): SGDLS, YYNGEE. The CDR3 DNA is TGTGCCAGCAGCGTAGCTGGGACAGGTTCGGATACGCAGTATTTT. It translates to CASSVAGTGSDTQYF.

The rearrangement joins TRBV6-6 to TRBJ2-7, with TRBD2 as a possible D gene (8 bases). Trimming left V 8 bases short and J 2 bases short, with 16 bases between. This CDR3 has 14 residues. Germline V lookup: CDR1 MNHNY, CDR2 SVGAGI (reference sequence). CDR3 bases: TGTGCCAGCTTCTCGGGGGGGACAGCCTACGAGCAGTACTTC. Translating gives CASFSGGTAYEQYF.

The chain joins TRBV4-1 to TRBJ2-7; D gene unclear. Deletions cut 0 bases from V and 3 bases from J, with 9 bases between. Germline V gene data show CDR1 as MGHRA and CDR2 as YSYEKL. The CDR3 has 14 amino acids. This chain's CDR3 is CASSQEIRIYEQYF. In DNA form, the CDR3 reads TGCGCCAGCAGCCAAGAAATACGGATCTACGAGCAGTACTTC.

This clone was seen only once. The chain is built from TRBV7-9 and TRBJ2-7; D not resolved. V lost 4 bases to trimming and J lost 3 bases, with 16 bases between them. The germline V gene encodes CDR1 SEHNR and CDR2 FQNEAQ (reference sequence). The CDR3 length is 15 residues. CDR3 region: CASSSPSSSIYEQYF. CDR3 nucleotide sequence: TGTGCCAGCAGCTCACCCAGTTCCTCTATCTACGAGCAGTACTTC.

The chain couples TRBV10-1 to TRBJ2-1; the D gene is possibly TRBD1 (6 bases). From germline, CDR1 is WNHNN and CDR2 SYGVQD (reference sequence). CDR3 length equals 17 residues. V was trimmed by 4 bases and J by 5 bases, leaving 21 bases between them. The CDR3 loop is CASSVPTGRGPNNEQFF. In DNA, the CDR3 is TGCGCCAGCAGTGTCCCAACGGGCAGGGGCCCCAACAATGAGCAGTTCTTC.

The V and J genes are TRBV28 and TRBJ2-5; D is possibly TRBD2 (7 bases). The V gene lost 5 bases and the J gene lost 4 bases, with 17 bases spanning the gap. CDR1 and CDR2 (germline): MDHEN, SYDVKM. The CDR3 consists of 15 residues. The chain's CDR3 is CASSPWGGLGETQYF. The CDR3 DNA reads as TGTGCCAGCAGTCCATGGGGGGGGCTGGGAGAGACCCAGTACTTC. The entire variable domain, with the rest obtained from reference TRBV28 and TRBJ2-5, is as follows: DVKVTQSSRYLVKRTGEKVFLECVQDMDHENMFWYRQDPGLGLRLIYFSYDVKMKEKGDIPEGYSVSREKKERFSLILESASTNQTSMYLCASSPWGGLGETQYFGPGTRLLVL.

V usage is TRBV6-5 and J usage is TRBJ2-2; no definite D call. There are 16 residues in the CDR3. V lost 3 bases, J lost 9 bases, and 20 bases lay in between. Germline-derived CDR1 and CDR2 are MNHEY and SVGAGI. The CDR3 loop is CASSYSIPLVSWELFF. DNA of the CDR3: TGTGCCAGCAGTTATTCCATCCCATTAGTTTCTTGGGAGCTGTTTTTT.